The rows below give T cell receptor beta chains drawn from one sample of a study of CD8 T cells in Susac syndrome. Using its own MiXCR run on the immunoSEQ multiplex PCR reads, TCRdb lists one record per CDR3 protein. The table has around 170,000 distinct CDR3 sequences, roughly 95% seen once. Input material: CD4+ T cells from PBMCs. The receptors were gathered from a human donor with Susac syndrome. Each CDR3 is given without its conserved first and last residue.

cdr3_aa: ATATGLAGELF
j_call: TRBJ2-2
v_call: TRBV9

cdr3_aa: SERQGGTEAF
j_call: TRBJ1-1
v_call: TRBV29-1

cdr3_aa: SARDSARGDYGYT
j_call: TRBJ1-2
v_call: TRBV20-1

cdr3_aa: AWLEGGYGYT
j_call: TRBJ1-2
v_call: TRBV30

cdr3_aa: ASSVGSLSDQPQH
j_call: TRBJ1-5
v_call: TRBV9

cdr3_aa: AWSVPSGGPANTGELF
j_call: TRBJ2-2
v_call: TRBV30

cdr3_aa: ASSEPFSGPPYEQY
j_call: TRBJ2-7
v_call: TRBV6-1

cdr3_aa: ASSLDREETQY
j_call: TRBJ2-5
v_call: TRBV7-7

cdr3_aa: ASSPSRLAGGSSGANVLT
j_call: TRBJ2-6
v_call: TRBV7-3

cdr3_aa: SASERDPYEQY
j_call: TRBJ2-7
v_call: TRBV20-1

cdr3_aa: ASSFRLGGGNQETQY
j_call: TRBJ2-5
v_call: TRBV7-9

cdr3_aa: ASSIDWTGGETQY
j_call: TRBJ2-5
v_call: TRBV19

cdr3_aa: SASGHPFGGNQPQH
j_call: TRBJ1-5
v_call: TRBV20-1

cdr3_aa: SARGLSGKRNTEAF
j_call: TRBJ1-1
v_call: TRBV20-1

cdr3_aa: SVEGQGIKTNTEAF
j_call: TRBJ1-1
v_call: TRBV29-1

cdr3_aa: ASSIDRVYGYT
j_call: TRBJ1-2
v_call: TRBV12-3/TRBV12-4

cdr3_aa: SARAWRGGRYEQY
j_call: TRBJ2-7
v_call: TRBV20-1

cdr3_aa: SARAGGTDTQY
j_call: TRBJ2-3
v_call: TRBV20-1

cdr3_aa: ATSDPRTASSYNEQF
j_call: TRBJ2-1
v_call: TRBV24-1

cdr3_aa: ATSDPAGSGDQETQY
j_call: TRBJ2-5
v_call: TRBV24-1

cdr3_aa: ASSVEKGGGRMNTEAF
j_call: TRBJ1-1
v_call: TRBV9

cdr3_aa: SARRPQGNNSPLH
j_call: TRBJ1-6
v_call: TRBV20-1

cdr3_aa: ASSIWGEQF
j_call: TRBJ2-1
v_call: TRBV19

cdr3_aa: ASSLQGNYNSPLH
j_call: TRBJ1-6
v_call: TRBV11-2

cdr3_aa: ASSPTPAGKETQY
j_call: TRBJ2-5
v_call: TRBV5-4

cdr3_aa: ASSQDIAGGRFSPLH
j_call: TRBJ1-6
v_call: TRBV3-1

cdr3_aa: SVSAPGGVYEQY
j_call: TRBJ2-7
v_call: TRBV29-1

cdr3_aa: ASSLAGSGYMNTEAF
j_call: TRBJ1-1
v_call: TRBV5-1

cdr3_aa: SVESGYSTDTQY
j_call: TRBJ2-3
v_call: TRBV29-1

cdr3_aa: ASPPSEDTYT
j_call: TRBJ1-2
v_call: TRBV19

cdr3_aa: ASSQSGGYTDTQY
j_call: TRBJ2-3
v_call: TRBV14

cdr3_aa: ASSLFSETEAF
j_call: TRBJ1-1
v_call: TRBV7-8

cdr3_aa: ASSFGGSPLH
j_call: TRBJ1-6
v_call: TRBV12-3/TRBV12-4

cdr3_aa: ASSLRQVPYEQY
j_call: TRBJ2-7
v_call: TRBV3-1

cdr3_aa: ASSQVGRVAEAF
j_call: TRBJ1-1
v_call: TRBV4-2

cdr3_aa: ASSEQGLYNSPLH
j_call: TRBJ1-6
v_call: TRBV25-1

cdr3_aa: AWTPGGLPYEQY
j_call: TRBJ2-7
v_call: TRBV30

cdr3_aa: ASSFSQGLRTEAF
j_call: TRBJ1-1
v_call: TRBV5-1

cdr3_aa: ASSSYRGNWGGYT
j_call: TRBJ1-2
v_call: TRBV27

cdr3_aa: ASSIYRAWETEAF
j_call: TRBJ1-1
v_call: TRBV7-8